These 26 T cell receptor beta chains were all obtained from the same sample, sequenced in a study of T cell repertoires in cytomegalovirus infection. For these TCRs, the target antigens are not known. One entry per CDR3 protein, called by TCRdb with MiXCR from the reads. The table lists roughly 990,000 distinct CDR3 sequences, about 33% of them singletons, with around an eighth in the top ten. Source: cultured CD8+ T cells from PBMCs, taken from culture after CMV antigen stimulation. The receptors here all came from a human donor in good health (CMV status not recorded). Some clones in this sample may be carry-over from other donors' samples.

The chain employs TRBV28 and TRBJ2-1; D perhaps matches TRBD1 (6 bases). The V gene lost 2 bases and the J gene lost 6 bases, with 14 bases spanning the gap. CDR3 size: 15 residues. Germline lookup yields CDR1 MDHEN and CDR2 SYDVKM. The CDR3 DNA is TGTGCCAGCAGTTTAAGGACAGTTTGGGGCAATGAGCAGTTCTTC. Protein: CASSLRTVWGNEQFF.

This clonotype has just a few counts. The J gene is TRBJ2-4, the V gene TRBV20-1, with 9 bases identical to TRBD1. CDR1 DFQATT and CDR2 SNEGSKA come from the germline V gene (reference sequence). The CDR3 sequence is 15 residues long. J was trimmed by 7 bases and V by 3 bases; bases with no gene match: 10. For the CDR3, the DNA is TGCAGTGCTAGGGCCGCGGGACAGGGTGGGAACATTCAGTACTTC. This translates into CSARAAGQGGNIQYF.

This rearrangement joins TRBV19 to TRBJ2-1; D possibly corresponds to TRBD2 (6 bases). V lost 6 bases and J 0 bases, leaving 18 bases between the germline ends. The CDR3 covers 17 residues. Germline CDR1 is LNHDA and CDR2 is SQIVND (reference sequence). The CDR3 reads CASRPVAGWSSYNEQFF. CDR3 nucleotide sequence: TGTGCCAGTAGACCCGTTGCGGGATGGAGCTCCTACAATGAGCAGTTCTTC.

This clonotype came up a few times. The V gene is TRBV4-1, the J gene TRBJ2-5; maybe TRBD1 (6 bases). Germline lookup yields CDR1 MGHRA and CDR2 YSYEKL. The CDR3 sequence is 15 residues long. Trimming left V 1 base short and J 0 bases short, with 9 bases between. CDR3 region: CASSQGQGNQETQYF. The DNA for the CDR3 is TGCGCCAGCAGCCAAGGTCAGGGGAACCAAGAGACCCAGTACTTC.

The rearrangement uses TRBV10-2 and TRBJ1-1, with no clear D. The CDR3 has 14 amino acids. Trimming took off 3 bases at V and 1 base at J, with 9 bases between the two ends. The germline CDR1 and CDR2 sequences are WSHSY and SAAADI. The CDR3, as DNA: TGCGCCAGCAGTGACCAAACACAGAACACTGAAGCTTTCTTT. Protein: CASSDQTQNTEAFF.

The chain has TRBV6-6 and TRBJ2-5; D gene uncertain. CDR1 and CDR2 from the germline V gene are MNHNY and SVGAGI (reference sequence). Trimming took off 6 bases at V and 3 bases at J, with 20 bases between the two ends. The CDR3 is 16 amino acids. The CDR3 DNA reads TGTGCCAGCAGGTCTAACCCCATGGCAGAGAAAGAGACCCAGTACTTC. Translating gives CASRSNPMAEKETQYF.

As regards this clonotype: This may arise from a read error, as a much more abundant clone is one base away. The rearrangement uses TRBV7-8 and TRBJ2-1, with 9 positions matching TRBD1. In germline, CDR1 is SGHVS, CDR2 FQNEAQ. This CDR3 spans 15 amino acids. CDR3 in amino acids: CTSTPSTGGSSEQFF. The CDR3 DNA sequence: TGTACCAGCACCCCATCCACAGGGGGCTCAAGTGAGCAGTTCTTC.

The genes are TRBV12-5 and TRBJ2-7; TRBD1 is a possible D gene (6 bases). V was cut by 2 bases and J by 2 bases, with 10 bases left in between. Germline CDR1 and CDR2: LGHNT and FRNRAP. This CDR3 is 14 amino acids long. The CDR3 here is CASGLNGTPYEQYF. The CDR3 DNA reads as TGTGCTAGTGGTTTGAACGGGACACCCTACGAGCAGTACTTC.

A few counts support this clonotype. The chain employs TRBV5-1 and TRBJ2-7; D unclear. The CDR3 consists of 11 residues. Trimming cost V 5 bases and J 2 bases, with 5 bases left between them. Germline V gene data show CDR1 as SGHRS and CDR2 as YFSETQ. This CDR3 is CASRSTYEQYF. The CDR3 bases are TGCGCCAGCAGGTCAACCTACGAGCAGTACTTC. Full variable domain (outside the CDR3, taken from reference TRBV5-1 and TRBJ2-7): KAGVTQTPRYLIKTRGQQVTLSCSPISGHRSVSWYQQTPGQGLQFLFEYFSETQRNKGNFPGRFSGRQFSNSRSEMNVSTLELGDSALYLCASRSTYEQYFGPGTRLTVT.

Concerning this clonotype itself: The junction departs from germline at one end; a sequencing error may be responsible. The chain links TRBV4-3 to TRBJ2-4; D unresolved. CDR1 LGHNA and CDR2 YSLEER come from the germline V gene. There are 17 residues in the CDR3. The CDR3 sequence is CASNQVLADLTLNIQYF. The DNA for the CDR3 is TGCGCCAGCAACCAAGTTTTGGCTGACTTGACCTTAAACATTCAGTACTTC.

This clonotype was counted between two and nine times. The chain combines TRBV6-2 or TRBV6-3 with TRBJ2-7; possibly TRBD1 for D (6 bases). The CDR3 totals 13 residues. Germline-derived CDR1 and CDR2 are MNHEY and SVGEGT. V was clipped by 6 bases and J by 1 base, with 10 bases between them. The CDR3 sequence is CASRGTYSYEQYF. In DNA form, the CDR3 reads TGTGCCAGCAGAGGGACATATTCCTACGAGCAGTACTTC.

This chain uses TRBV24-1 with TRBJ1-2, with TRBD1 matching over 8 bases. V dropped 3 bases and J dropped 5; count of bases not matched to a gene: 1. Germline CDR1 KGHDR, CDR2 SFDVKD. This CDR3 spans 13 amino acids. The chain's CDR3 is CATSDQGAYGYTF. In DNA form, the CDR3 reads TGTGCCACCAGTGATCAGGGGGCTTATGGCTACACCTTC.

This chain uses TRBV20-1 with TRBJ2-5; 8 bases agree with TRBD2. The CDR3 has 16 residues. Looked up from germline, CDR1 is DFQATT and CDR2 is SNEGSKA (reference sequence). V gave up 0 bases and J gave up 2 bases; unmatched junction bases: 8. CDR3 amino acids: CSARDRGGGWQETQYF. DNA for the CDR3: TGCAGTGCTAGAGATCGGGGGGGAGGGTGGCAAGAGACCCAGTACTTC.

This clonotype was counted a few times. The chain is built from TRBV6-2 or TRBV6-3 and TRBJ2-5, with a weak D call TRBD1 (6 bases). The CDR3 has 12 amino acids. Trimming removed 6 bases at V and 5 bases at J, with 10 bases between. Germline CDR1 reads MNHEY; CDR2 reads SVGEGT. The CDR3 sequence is CASRITGETQYF. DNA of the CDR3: TGTGCCAGCAGAATAACAGGGGAGACCCAGTACTTC.

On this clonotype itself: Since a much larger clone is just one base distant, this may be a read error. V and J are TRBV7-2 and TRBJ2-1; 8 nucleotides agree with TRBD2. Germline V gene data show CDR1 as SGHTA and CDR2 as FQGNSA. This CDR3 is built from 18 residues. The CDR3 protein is CVSSLLGGAGGFYNEQFF. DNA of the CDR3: TGTGTCAGCAGCCTCCTGGGGGGCGCGGGGGGCTTCTACAATGAGCAGTTCTTC.

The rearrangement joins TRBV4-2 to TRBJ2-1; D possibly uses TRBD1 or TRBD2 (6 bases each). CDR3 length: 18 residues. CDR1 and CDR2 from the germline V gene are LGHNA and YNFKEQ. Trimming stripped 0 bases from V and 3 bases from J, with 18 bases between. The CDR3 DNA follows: TGTGCCAGCAGCCAAGAGTGGTGGGGGGCAGAACTCTACAATGAGCAGTTCTTC. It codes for CASSQEWWGAELYNEQFF.

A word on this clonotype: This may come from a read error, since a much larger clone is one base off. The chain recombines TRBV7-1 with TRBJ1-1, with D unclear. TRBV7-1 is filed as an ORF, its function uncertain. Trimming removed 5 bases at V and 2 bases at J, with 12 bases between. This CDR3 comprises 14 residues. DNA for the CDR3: TGTGCCAGCAGCCCAGTTGCGACAAACACTGAAGCTTTCTTT. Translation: CASSPVATNTEAFF.

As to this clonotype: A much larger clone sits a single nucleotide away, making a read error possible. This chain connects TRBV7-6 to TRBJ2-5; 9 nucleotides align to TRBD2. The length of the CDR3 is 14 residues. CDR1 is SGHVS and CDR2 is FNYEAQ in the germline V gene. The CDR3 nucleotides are TGTGCTAACAGCCCGGGACTAGCTAAAGAGACCCAGTACTTC. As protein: CANSPGLAKETQYF.

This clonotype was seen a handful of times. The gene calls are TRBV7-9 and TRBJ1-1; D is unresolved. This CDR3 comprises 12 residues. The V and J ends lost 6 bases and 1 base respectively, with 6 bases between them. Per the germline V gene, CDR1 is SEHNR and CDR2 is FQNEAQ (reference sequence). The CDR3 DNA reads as TGTGCCAGCAGTGACGCGAACACTGAAGCTTTCTTT. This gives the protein CASSDANTEAFF.

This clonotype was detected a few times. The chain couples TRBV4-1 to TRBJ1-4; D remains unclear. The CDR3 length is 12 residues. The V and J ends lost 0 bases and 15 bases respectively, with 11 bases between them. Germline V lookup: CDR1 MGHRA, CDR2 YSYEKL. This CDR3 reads CASSQDPGGLFF. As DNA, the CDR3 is TGCGCCAGCAGCCAAGACCCAGGCGGATTGTTTTTT.

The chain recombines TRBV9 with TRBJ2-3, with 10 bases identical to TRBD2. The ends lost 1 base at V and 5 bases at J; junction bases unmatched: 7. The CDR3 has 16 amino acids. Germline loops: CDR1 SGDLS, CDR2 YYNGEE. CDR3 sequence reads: CASSVKAGGPGDTQYF. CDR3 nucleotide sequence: TGTGCCAGCAGCGTAAAAGCGGGGGGGCCCGGAGATACGCAGTATTTT.

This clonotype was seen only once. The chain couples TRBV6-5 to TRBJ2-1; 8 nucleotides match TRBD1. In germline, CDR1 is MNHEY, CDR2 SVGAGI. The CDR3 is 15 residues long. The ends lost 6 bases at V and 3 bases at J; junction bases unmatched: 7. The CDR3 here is CASRYTGGFYNEQFF. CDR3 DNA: TGTGCCAGCAGGTATACAGGGGGGTTCTACAATGAGCAGTTCTTC.

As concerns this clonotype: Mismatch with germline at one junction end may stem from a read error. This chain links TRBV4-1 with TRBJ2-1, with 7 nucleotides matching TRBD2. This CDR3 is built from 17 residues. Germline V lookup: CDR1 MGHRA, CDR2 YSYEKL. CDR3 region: CASSQEGPLAAYNEQFF. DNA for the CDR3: TGTGCCAGCAGCCAAGAAGGGCCCCTAGCGGCCTACAATGAGCAGTTCTTC.

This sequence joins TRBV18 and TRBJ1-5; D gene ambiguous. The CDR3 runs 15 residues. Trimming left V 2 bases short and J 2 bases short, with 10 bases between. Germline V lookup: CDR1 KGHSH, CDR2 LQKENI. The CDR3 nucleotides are TGTGCCAGCTCACCAGACGGAGGCGGCAATCAGCCCCAGCATTTT. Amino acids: CASSPDGGGNQPQHF.

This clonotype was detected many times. CDR3 region: CASSRWPSGANVLTF. CDR3 nucleotide sequence: TGTGCCAGCAGCCGGTGGCCTTCTGGGGCCAACGTCCTGACTTTC. This chain links TRBV5-4 with TRBJ2-6, with D unresolved. The CDR3 consists of 15 residues. With 4 bases removed from V and 1 base from J, the gap between germline ends came to 9 bases. Germline V CDR1 and CDR2: SGHNT, YYREEE (reference sequence).

CDR3 loop: CASRAGLEAFF. Here the CDR3 DNA reads TGTGCCAGCAGAGCAGGGTTAGAAGCTTTCTTT. V usage is TRBV27 and J usage is TRBJ1-1; perhaps TRBD1 as D (5 bases). Germline assignment: CDR1 MNHEY and CDR2 SMNVEV (reference sequence). The length of the CDR3 is 11 residues. Trimming removed 6 bases at V and 8 bases at J, with 10 bases between.